These 19 T cell receptor beta chains share one sample of origin, sequenced in a study of tumor-infiltrating lymphocytes in primary liver carcinoma. Total RNA amounting to approximately 460 ng was the source from which TCR beta cDNA was made with a constant-region primer. ARM-PCR, slightly modified, supplied the TCR beta libraries through three nested multiplex PCR rounds. TRBV1-TRBV30 forward primers paired with a C-beta reverse primer drove the first two PCR rounds, around 10 cycles each. MiXCR, applied by TCRdb to the multiplex PCR reads, yields one record per CDR3 protein. The repertoire holds 70,000 to 85,000 distinct CDR3 sequences, with about two thirds as singletons. From roughly 20-30 mg of unsorted bulk tissue, DNA and RNA were co-extracted together. The specimen was liver tumor tissue from sampling region 4. Regarding subset: tumor region T4, right-lateral pole. Receptor source: a woman in her sixties with primary liver carcinoma and hepatitis B virus infection.

This clonotype appeared a few times. Since a much larger clone is just one base distant, this may be a read error. Here the CDR3 omits its conserved ending phenylalanine or tryptophan, so a read error is the likely source. V and J are TRBV12-3 or TRBV12-4 and TRBJ1-1; D is possibly TRBD1 (5 bases). This CDR3 is built from 12 residues. V lost 5 bases to trimming and J lost 10 bases, with 14 bases between them. The CDR3 protein is CASSPLPGRAFI. CDR3 DNA: TGTGCCAGCAGTCCTCTCCCGGGGCGAGCTTTCATT.

Ten or more counts support this clonotype. The chain couples TRBV6-5 to TRBJ2-5, with TRBD1 matching over 8 bases. Germline V gene lookup returns CDR1 MNHEY and CDR2 SVGAGI. Trimming removed 6 bases from V and 6 bases from J; junction bases left unmatched: 6. The CDR3 totals 13 residues. The CDR3 loop is CASSPRQGKTQYF. The CDR3 DNA reads as TGTGCCAGCAGCCCCCGACAGGGGAAGACCCAGTACTTC.

Worth noting for this clonotype: The CDR3 does not end in the conserved phenylalanine or tryptophan, so this is likely a read error. V gene TRBV11-2 combines with J gene TRBJ2-1; perhaps TRBD1 as D (5 bases). CDR3 length: 14 amino acids. Trimming stripped 6 bases from V and 10 bases from J, with 19 bases between. Germline V gives CDR1 SGHAT, CDR2 FQNNGV. The CDR3: CASSLRRWGYEQFL. In nucleotides, the CDR3 is TGTGCCAGCAGTTTAAGGAGATGGGGCTACGAGCAGTTCTTA.

Notes on this clonotype: Germline is not matched at one junction end, which may reflect a read error. V gene TRBV6-1 combines with J gene TRBJ2-1; 12 nucleotides align to TRBD2. The CDR3 consists of 16 residues. In germline, CDR1 is MNHNS, CDR2 SASEGT. The CDR3 loop is CSSSGLLAGGLDEQFF. CDR3 in DNA: TGTTCCAGCAGTGGCCTACTAGCGGGAGGTTTAGATGAGCAGTTCTTC.

On this clonotype itself: The junction shows a germline mismatch at one end, possibly a read error. V gene TRBV6-1 combines with J gene TRBJ2-4, with D maybe TRBD2 (5 bases). This CDR3 comprises 17 residues. Germline-derived CDR1 and CDR2 are MNHNS and SASEGT. As DNA, the CDR3 is TGTGCCAGCAGCCCTGGACCCGTTCTGGGAGCCAAAAACATTCAGAACTTC. It codes for CASSPGPVLGAKNIQNF.

A few counts support this clonotype. The conserved final phenylalanine or tryptophan is absent from the CDR3, which likely points to a read error. This rearrangement joins TRBV30 to TRBJ1-1; the D gene is possibly TRBD1 (5 bases). This CDR3 is 13 amino acids long. The germline CDR1 and CDR2 sequences are GTSNPN and SVGIG (reference sequence). The CDR3 is CARSRSRVSEAFL. In nucleotides, the CDR3 is TGTGCCCGGAGTCGAAGCAGGGTGTCTGAAGCTTTCCTT.

A single count supports this clonotype. An end of the junction differs from the germline gene, which may be a read error. The chain carries TRBV7-8 and TRBJ2-7; 8 bases match TRBD1. CDR1 and CDR2 from the germline V gene are SGHVS and FQNEAQ. The CDR3 has 14 residues. CDR3 sequence reads: CANSIDRGPYVQYF. The DNA for the CDR3 is TGTGCCAACAGTATCGACAGGGGCCCCTACGTGCAGTACTTC.

Concerning this clonotype: A read error may explain this, as a much larger clone is one base away. The gene calls are TRBV7-3 and TRBJ1-1; the match to TRBD1 covers 8 bases. CDR1 SGHTA and CDR2 FQGTGA come from the germline V gene. The length of the CDR3 is 14 residues. CDR3 DNA sequence: TGTGTCAGCAGCGTAGACAGGGGTAACACTGAAGCTTTCTTT. It is translated as CVSSVDRGNTEAFF.

Concerning this clonotype itself: This may be a read error: a much more frequent sequence differs by one nucleotide. The gene calls are TRBV28 and TRBJ2-7; D remains unclear. The CDR3 has 13 amino acids. Germline lookup yields CDR1 MDHEN and CDR2 SYDVKM. V was trimmed by 10 bases and J by 3 bases, leaving 16 bases between them. CDR3 nucleotides: TGTGCCACCGCGAGTTCCCCCCACTACGAGCAGTACTTC. It translates to CATASSPHYEQYF.

This clonotype was seen only once. Compared with germline, one end of the junction differs, possibly owing to a read error. The rearrangement links TRBV5-6 to TRBJ1-1; 7 bases fit TRBD1. Germline values: CDR1 SGHDT, CDR2 YYEEEE. CDR3 length equals 14 residues. The chain's CDR3 is CASSPGQLNTVAFF. CDR3 nucleotide sequence: TGTGCCAGCAGTCCGGGACAGCTGAACACTGTAGCTTTCTTT.

Of note for this clonotype: Sequence at one end of the junction differs from germline and may be a read error. The chain employs TRBV28 and TRBJ2-1; tentative D call: TRBD1 (6 bases). Germline CDR1 is MDHEN and CDR2 is SYDVKM. The CDR3 spans 16 residues. As DNA, the CDR3 is TGTGCCAGCAGTACGACAGGCGCGAACTCCTACAATGAGCAATTCTTC. Translating gives CASSTTGANSYNEQFF.

As to this clonotype: A much bigger clone sits one base away, suggesting this may be a read error. This sequence joins TRBV5-1 and TRBJ2-3, with D uncertain. Germline V lookup: CDR1 SGHRS, CDR2 YFSETQ. V lost 1 base and J 1 base, leaving 7 bases between the germline ends. This CDR3 is built from 14 residues. The CDR3 spells CASSLTARTDTQYF. In DNA form, the CDR3 reads TGCGCCAGCAGCTTGACAGCACGCACAGATACGCAGTATTTT.

A remark on this clonotype: One end of the junction fails to match germline, which may point to a read error. The J gene is TRBJ2-7, the V gene TRBV11-3; 7 nucleotides align to TRBD1. This CDR3 is 14 amino acids long. The germline V gene encodes CDR1 SGHNT and CDR2 YENEEA. This CDR3 reads CARSLSGQEHEQYF. Written as DNA, the CDR3 is TGTGCCAGGAGCTTAAGCGGACAGGAGCACGAGCAGTACTTC.

The V and J genes are TRBV15 and TRBJ2-3, with 8 bases that match TRBD2. The ends lost 3 bases at V and 1 base at J; junction bases unmatched: 12. The germline V gene encodes CDR1 LNHNV and CDR2 YYDKDF (reference sequence). The CDR3 length is 18 residues. The CDR3 nucleotides are TGTGCCACCAGCAGCCCCCTTGGCGCGGGAGGCGGCACAGATACGCAGTATTTT. Protein product: CATSSPLGAGGGTDTQYF.

For this clonotype: This CDR3 fails to terminate in the conserved phenylalanine or tryptophan, so it likely reflects a read error. The limits of the CDR3 on the DNA are not certain, so only TCRdb's listed CDR3 is given. The rearrangement uses TRBV6-2 or TRBV6-3 and TRBJ2-3. The CDR3 region is 12 residues in length, termini included. Germline V gives CDR1 MNHEY, CDR2 SVGEGT. CDR3 region: CASSNTVGTQYC.

As to this clonotype: This clone may be a read error of a much larger clone one base away. The chain combines TRBV30 with TRBJ2-5; perhaps D is TRBD1 or TRBD2 (5 bases each). Germline CDR1 GTSNPN, CDR2 SVGIG (reference sequence). This CDR3 is built from 15 residues. CDR3 loop: CAWKTGPLLQETQNF. The CDR3 bases are TGTGCCTGGAAGACGGGACCTCTCCTCCAAGAGACCCAGAACTTC.

Of note for this clonotype: A read error may be the cause here, since a much bigger clone is one base away. The rearrangement uses TRBV24-1 and TRBJ2-2; no clear D gene. From germline, CDR1 is KGHDR and CDR2 SFDVKD. The CDR3 totals 14 residues. CDR3 bases: TGTACCACCAGTGGGTACCCGAACACCGGGGAGCTGTTTTTT. Translation gives CTTSGYPNTGELFF.

In the case of this clonotype: Lacking the conserved final phenylalanine or tryptophan, this CDR3 likely reflects a read error. The V call is TRBV11-2, the J call TRBJ2-7, with D perhaps matching TRBD2 (5 bases). CDR1 is SGHAT, CDR2 FQNNGV, per germline. V gave up 4 bases and J gave up 6 bases, with 22 bases separating them. The CDR3 spans 16 residues. As DNA, the CDR3 is TGTGCCAGCAGCTACGGCGTGAGGACCCCGGGAAGCGAGCAGTACTTG. It codes for CASSYGVRTPGSEQYL.

At least ten counts were recorded for this clonotype. This rearrangement joins TRBV11-3 to TRBJ2-2; tentatively, D is TRBD2 (5 bases). CDR1 is SGHNT, CDR2 YENEEA, per germline. The CDR3 spans 14 residues. Deletions cut 3 bases from V and 5 bases from J, with 10 bases between. The CDR3 DNA reads TGTGCCAGCAGCTTGGGCCGAGGGACCGGGGAGCTGTTTTTT. Its translation is CASSLGRGTGELFF.